The clone carrying this T cell receptor (beta chain) was counted only a few times. Antigen: not known. Sequenced by immunoSEQ multiplex PCR; TCRdb stores in-frame clones only, minus some. Among approximately 30,000 clones, just under 80% were seen once, and the ten largest hold approximately 6.3%. This record belongs to a study of T cell responses to AZD1222 COVID-19 vaccine. V lost 7 bases and J lost 2, with 11 bases in between. Germline CDR1 and CDR2: SEHNR and FQNEAQ (reference sequence). The CDR3 consists of 13 residues. Study conclusions and caveats: In the spike-specific TCR repertoire, nearly half reportedly target unmutated variant regions. Among the donors, most were white British and more were female, and clonal diversity was possibly underestimated. Vaccine-related CD4 TCRs covered spike, predominating at 160-218 and 743-854. Baseline serology detected seropositivity in only a handful of AZD1222 recipients.

The sequencing here drew on peripheral blood, taken on day 0 of AZD1222 vaccination. This clonotype was sampled from an adult in good health. J is TRBJ1-1 and V is TRBV7-9, with a tentative D call TRBD1 (5 bases). The CDR3 DNA follows: TGTGCCAGCATGGTTCGGGGCAACACTGAAGCTTTCTTT. It encodes CASMVRGNTEAFF.